This TCR beta chain stems from a study of blood T cell repertoires in COVID-19. Sequenced by immunoSEQ multiplex PCR; TCRdb stores in-frame clones only, minus some. This sample has a few hundred thousand clones; about nine tenths occur once, and the top ten carry approximately 1.6%. The CDR3 consists of 15 residues. The V and J ends lost 2 bases and 8 bases respectively, with 18 bases between them. Germline V gene lookup returns CDR1 SGHDN and CDR2 FVKESK. The sequenced material came from peripheral blood. The receptor was isolated from a woman younger than 45 with COVID-19, enrolled during active disease. V and J are TRBV14 and TRBJ1-2; unclear D gene. CDR3 sequence (DNA): TGTGCCAGCAGCCAAAGACCAGGAGCTCTAGCCGGCTACACCTTC. It codes for CASSQRPGALAGYTF. The full variable domain, its missing parts supplied by reference TRBV14 and TRBJ1-2, is EAGVTQFPSHSVIEKGQTVTLRCDPISGHDNLYWYRRVMGKEIKFLLHFVKESKQDESGMPNNRFLAERTGGTYSTLKVQPAELEDSGVYFCASSQRPGALAGYTFGSGTRLTVV.